These 23 T cell receptor beta chains share one sample of origin, sequenced in a study of blood T cell repertoires in COVID-19. Sequencing used immunoSEQ multiplex PCR; TCRdb keeps in-frame clones, though not all of them. Of about 160,000 clones in the sample, approximately 80% were seen once. Sequences were obtained from peripheral blood. The receptors stem from a man in his 70s with acute or convalescent COVID-19.

The chain recombines TRBV7-6 with TRBJ2-3, with D unclear. The germline CDR1 and CDR2 sequences are SGHVS and FNYEAQ. The CDR3 runs to 16 residues. V gave up 5 bases and J gave up 1 base, with 16 bases separating them. For the CDR3, the DNA is TGTGCCAGCAGCGACGGTCCGGGTTCCGGCACAGATACGCAGTATTTT. Its translation is CASSDGPGSGTDTQYF.

The chain uses TRBV24-1 and TRBJ1-4; possible D gene TRBD1, 5 bases. The CDR3 is 15 amino acids. CDR1 KGHDR and CDR2 SFDVKD come from the germline V gene. The V end lost 5 bases, the J end lost 7 bases, and 16 bases lay between the germline ends. Here the CDR3 reads CATSAAQGGGEKLFF. Written as DNA, the CDR3 is TGTGCCACCAGTGCTGCCCAGGGCGGCGGTGAAAAACTGTTTTTT.

As for this clone: The sample holds other DNA sequences that translate to the same CDR3. The CDR3 region is CASRRTSGGLQETQYF. As DNA, the CDR3 is TGTGCCAGCAGGAGGACTAGCGGGGGTCTTCAAGAGACCCAGTACTTC. The rearrangement links TRBV3-1 (or the pseudogene TRBV3-2) to TRBJ2-5, with 13 bases that match TRBD2. J was trimmed by 2 bases and V by 6 bases; bases with no gene match: 6. From germline, CDR1 is LGHDT and CDR2 YNNKEL (reference sequence). This CDR3 has 16 amino acids.

This rearrangement joins TRBV7-2 to TRBJ1-1; 8 nucleotides agree with TRBD1. V shed 5 bases, J shed 3 bases, and the junction held 2 bases outside the gene matches. The CDR3 is 13 residues long. Germline CDR1 reads SGHTA; CDR2 reads FQGNSA. As DNA, the CDR3 is TGTGCCAGCAGCCGACAGGGGCACACTGAAGCTTTCTTT. The encoded protein is CASSRQGHTEAFF.

V usage is TRBV7-5 and J usage is TRBJ2-1; the DNA was not compared with TRBD2, the D call given in the table. TRBV7-5 is termed a pseudogene. The CDR3 is made up of 15 amino acids. CDR3 amino acids: CARSSAVYPTNEQFF. The CDR3 DNA follows: TGTGCCAGAAGCTCGGCGGTATATCCCACAAATGAGCAGTTCTTC.

The gene calls are TRBV10-1 and TRBJ2-2; 9 bases match TRBD2. CDR3 length: 16 residues. From germline, CDR1 is WNHNN and CDR2 SYGVQD (reference sequence). The trim removed 5 bases at V and 2 bases at J, leaving 6 bases unmatched. The CDR3 nucleotides are TGCGCCAGCAGTCTTAGCGGGAGCTATAACACCGGGGAGCTGTTTTTT. This translates into CASSLSGSYNTGELFF.

This clone was observed a few times. The rearrangement joins TRBV5-1 to TRBJ2-5, with TRBD2 matching 9 bases. The ends lost 1 base at V and 2 bases at J; junction bases unmatched: 6. The CDR3 is made up of 16 amino acids. CDR1 is SGHRS and CDR2 is YFSETQ in the germline V gene. The CDR3: CASSLQTSGGQETQYF. As DNA, the CDR3 is TGCGCCAGCAGCTTGCAGACTAGCGGTGGTCAAGAGACCCAGTACTTC.

The J gene is TRBJ1-1, the V gene TRBV9, with TRBD1 as a possible D gene (6 bases). Per germline, CDR1 SGDLS and CDR2 YYNGEE. Trimming left V 0 bases short and J 3 bases short, with 18 bases between. The CDR3 runs to 17 residues. CDR3 coding DNA: TGTGCCAGCAGCGTAGGACCTGGGGGGCGGGAGGACACTGAAGCTTTCTTT. Its translation: CASSVGPGGREDTEAFF.

The chain has TRBV6-2 or TRBV6-3 and TRBJ1-1; TRBD1 might be the D (5 bases). From germline, CDR1 is MNHEY and CDR2 SVGEGT. Trimming stripped 2 bases from V and 2 bases from J, with 9 bases between. The CDR3 spans 14 residues. The CDR3: CASSYAGPNTEAFF. The CDR3 coding sequence is TGTGCCAGCAGTTACGCAGGGCCTAACACTGAAGCTTTCTTT.

The CDR3 reads CACPVVATNEKLFF. DNA for the CDR3: TGTGCCTGCCCTGTAGTTGCAACTAATGAAAAACTGTTTTTT. V gene TRBV30 combines with J gene TRBJ1-4; unclear D gene. This CDR3 spans 14 amino acids. V was clipped by 6 bases and J by 0 bases, with 11 bases between them. Germline V gives CDR1 GTSNPN, CDR2 SVGIG (reference sequence).

This clone was picked up one time. V is TRBV2 and J is TRBJ2-7, with 9 bases fitting TRBD1. Losses at the gene ends were 10 bases for V and 4 bases for J; bases not matched to a gene: 8. Germline V gene data show CDR1 as SNHLY and CDR2 as FYNNEI. This CDR3 contains 13 residues. CDR3 sequence reads: CATSGTGQYEQYF. CDR3 coding DNA: TGTGCCACCTCCGGGACAGGGCAGTACGAGCAGTACTTC.

V and J are TRBV28 and TRBJ2-2; TRBD1 agrees at 8 bases. CDR1 and CDR2 from the germline V gene are MDHEN and SYDVKM. Trimming cost V 8 bases and J 4 bases; bases outside gene matches: 24. This CDR3 contains 20 residues. As DNA, the CDR3 is TGTGCCAGCGGTCGTCCTGGCAAACCGGACAGGGCAGGGAGCACCGGGGAGCTGTTTTTT. Its protein product is CASGRPGKPDRAGSTGELFF.

This clone was counted between two and nine times. V usage is TRBV5-8 and J usage is TRBJ1-5; D possibly corresponds to TRBD1 (5 bases). The germline V gene has CDR1 SGHTS and CDR2 YDEGEE. The CDR3 is 14 amino acids. V dropped 1 base and J dropped 6 bases, with 11 bases sitting between them. The CDR3 reads CASSLWGGTQPQHF. CDR3 coding DNA: TGTGCCAGCAGCTTGTGGGGGGGTACTCAGCCCCAGCATTTT.

The genes are TRBV19 and TRBJ2-1; TRBD2 matches 13 bases. V shed 5 bases and J 5 bases; nucleotides not matched to a gene: 6. This CDR3 has 16 amino acids. The germline gives CDR1 LNHDA, CDR2 SQIVND (reference sequence). The CDR3 is CASSGKLAGGNNEQFF. The CDR3 coding sequence is TGTGCCAGTAGTGGCAAACTAGCGGGAGGGAACAATGAGCAGTTCTTC.

DNA for the CDR3: TGCGCCAGCAGCCTACTAATGGGGCTAGCGGTCCAACCCGGGGAGCTGTTTTTT. Its translation is CASSLLMGLAVQPGELFF. This chain links TRBV4-1 with TRBJ2-2, with 7 nucleotides matching TRBD2. Looked up from germline, CDR1 is MGHRA and CDR2 is YSYEKL. This CDR3 has 18 residues. V lost 4 bases and J lost 6; bases outside the gene matches: 17.

This clone was counted a few times. The genes are TRBV27 and TRBJ1-4; TRBD1 is a possible D gene (5 bases). Looked up from germline, CDR1 is MNHEY and CDR2 is SMNVEV (reference sequence). This CDR3 is 13 amino acids long. V lost 6 bases, J lost 7 bases, and 12 bases lay in between. The CDR3 protein is CASRRRVSEKLFF. In DNA, the CDR3 is TGTGCCAGCAGACGCAGGGTCAGTGAAAAACTGTTTTTT.

This chain links TRBV5-1 with TRBJ1-3; TRBD1 might be the D (6 bases). Trimming stripped 4 bases from V and 0 bases from J, with 11 bases between. Germline-derived CDR1 and CDR2 are SGHRS and YFSETQ. The CDR3 totals 15 residues. CDR3 protein: CASSQQGHSGNTIYF. The CDR3 nucleotides are TGCGCCAGCAGCCAACAGGGACACTCTGGAAACACCATATATTTT.

Only one count was recorded for this clone. The rearrangement joins TRBV7-8 to TRBJ2-2; TRBD1 might be the D (6 bases). CDR3 size: 15 residues. Looked up from germline, CDR1 is SGHVS and CDR2 is FQNEAQ. V dropped 3 bases and J dropped 3 bases, with 11 bases sitting between them. The CDR3 sequence: CASSFQDSHTGELFF. The CDR3 DNA is TGTGCCAGCAGCTTCCAGGACAGTCACACCGGGGAGCTGTTTTTT.

This chain connects TRBV5-4 to TRBJ2-1; unclear D gene. V shed 0 bases and J shed 7 bases, with 11 bases lying between them. This CDR3 is built from 14 residues. Per the germline V gene, CDR1 is SGHNT and CDR2 is YYREEE (reference sequence). Here the CDR3 DNA reads TGTGCCAGCAGCTTGGCTATTGATTTGAATGAGCAGTTCTTC. It yields the protein CASSLAIDLNEQFF.

The chain employs TRBV9 and TRBJ1-5; D gene uncertain. Trimming left V 4 bases short and J 9 bases short, with 14 bases between. CDR1 and CDR2 from the germline V gene are SGDLS and YYNGEE. The CDR3 contains 13 residues. CDR3 sequence (DNA): TGTGCCAGCAGCCCCCAGGCATTAGGGCCCCAGCATTTT. Translating it yields CASSPQALGPQHF.

V gene TRBV18 combines with J gene TRBJ2-2; TRBD1 matches at 8 bases. The J segment lost 4 bases and the V segment lost 3 bases, leaving 13 bases of the junction unmatched. Germline V gene sequence: CDR1 KGHSH, CDR2 LQKENI. The CDR3 has 18 amino acids. As DNA, the CDR3 is TGTGCCAGCTCACCGGCGGGGCAGGGGGCTGAGGTCACCGGGGAGCTGTTTTTT. This sequence encodes CASSPAGQGAEVTGELFF.

The chain links TRBV27 to TRBJ2-6, with D perhaps TRBD1 (6 bases). The V gene lost 5 bases and the J gene lost 3 bases, with 14 bases spanning the gap. The CDR3 contains 16 residues. The germline V gene encodes CDR1 MNHEY and CDR2 SMNVEV (reference sequence). CDR3 protein: CASSTPQGSGANVLTF. CDR3 nucleotide sequence: TGTGCCAGCAGTACACCCCAGGGGAGTGGGGCCAACGTCCTGACTTTC.

The V call is TRBV28, the J call TRBJ1-3, with 10 bases aligning to TRBD1. The CDR3 loop spans 15 amino acids. CDR1 and CDR2 from the germline V gene are MDHEN and SYDVKM. V gave up 9 bases and J gave up 0 bases; unmatched junction bases: 5. In DNA form, the CDR3 reads TGTGCCAGTAGCAGGGACAGGGGCTCTGGAAACACCATATATTTT. Its protein product is CASSRDRGSGNTIYF.